These T cell receptor beta chains were read from a single sample in a study of cytomegalovirus exposure and HLA in healthy donors. Here immunoSEQ multiplex PCR was the method, and the copy in TCRdb shows in-frame clones only, minus some. Of about 220,000 clones in the sample, about nine tenths were seen once. The sequencing sample was made of PBMCs. The receptors stem from a woman between 18 and 30 years old in good health and CMV-seronegative. Both conserved end residues are part of each CDR3. A D gene is named only where the DNA matches it firmly.

V	J	D	CDR3
TRBV20-1	TRBJ2-3	.	CSARPIDTQYF
TRBV15	TRBJ1-2	.	CATSRDRAGGGGYTF
TRBV6-5	TRBJ1-6	.	CASMRQGNSPLHF
TRBV27	TRBJ1-2	TRBD1	CASSPLTGLGYTF
TRBV27	TRBJ2-1	.	CASSSTRRVFNEQFF
TRBV29-1	TRBJ2-3	TRBD2	CSGGTSGPDTQYF
TRBV7-9	TRBJ2-3	TRBD2	CASSLADGLAGDTQYF
TRBV28	TRBJ2-1	TRBD1	CASSFQGDYNEQFF
TRBV20-1	TRBJ2-7	.	CSARPAYEQYF
TRBV6-5	TRBJ2-7	TRBD2	CASSRLAGEYEQYF
TRBV21-1	TRBJ1-2	.	CASSKRQINYGYTF
TRBV30	TRBJ2-4	.	CAWIRLEENIQYF
TRBV9	TRBJ1-3	TRBD1	CASSVVGTGGNTIYF
TRBV13	TRBJ2-7	.	CASSFIRRGREQYF
TRBV5-1	TRBJ2-3	TRBD2	CASSGRGDTDTQYF
TRBV30	TRBJ1-2	TRBD1	CAWSGDRGEGYTF
TRBV27	TRBJ2-1	TRBD2	CASSLSRLAGSEQFF
TRBV29-1	TRBJ2-3	TRBD2	CSVSGGRGLGTDTQYF
TRBV20-1	TRBJ2-5	.	CSALDMGTQYF
TRBV2	TRBJ1-1	.	CASMTRGSGTEAFF
TRBV7-2	TRBJ2-1	TRBD2	CASSPSGLAGGYEQFF
TRBV5-4	TRBJ1-1	TRBD1	CASSPDRVGTEAFF
TRBV5-1	TRBJ2-5	.	CASSRVVSETQYF
TRBV27	TRBJ2-1	TRBD2	CASSRLAGVKHEQFF
TRBV11-3	TRBJ2-5	.	CASSPAELETQYF
TRBV4-2	TRBJ2-7	TRBD2	CASSQEGTLAGVGYEQYF
TRBV6-1	TRBJ1-5	TRBD1	CASRSTGGSNQPQHF
TRBV4-1	TRBJ2-7	.	CASSQVNREIYEQYF
TRBV28	TRBJ1-5	.	CASTRGAGQPQHF
TRBV4-2	TRBJ1-1	.	CASSYSGGAREAFF
TRBV2	TRBJ2-7	.	CASSDNRAYEQYF
TRBV27	TRBJ2-2	.	CASSHLFDSRGFAGELFF